Listed here is a single T cell receptor beta chain. Its antigen is still unknown. Per-base qualities were not stored, and no clone one base away is much larger. The CDR3 runs 18 amino acids, cysteine and phenylalanine included. The CDR3 DNA has 54 bases and is translated from base 1. The data belong to a study of cytotoxic CD8 clonotypes in ibrutinib-treated CLL (dated by TCRdb to 2020 to 2023). General notes on the study: The cohort included roughly 15 treatment-naive and roughly ten relapsed/refractory patients; around 18 were IGHV unmutated. Responses were partial in around 25 patients and complete in 2; after median around 68 months follow-up, roughly 14 stayed in remission and 12 progressed. Samples at response were collected after a median of about twelve months of treatment, with a range of roughly 6 to 40 months. Of the 86 people in the trial, 26 had longitudinal samples available. Cryopreserved peripheral blood mononuclear cells were obtained prior to treatment, at the time of response, and at either disease progression or sustained remission. All remission and progressive disease samples were collected while patients were still receiving ibrutinib. Samples averaged approximately 260,000 productive templates and 90,000 to 95,000 productive rearrangements.

General findings and caveats noted by the study authors: At ibrutinib response clonality went up, during sustained remission it held steady, and at progression it dropped back toward baseline. Public clonotypes were rare and either contracted or stayed stable during treatment, and the rise in clonality at ibrutinib response reflected the expansion of private clonotypes. Baseline clonality exceeded that of age-matched healthy donors and correlated strongly with circulating CD8+ T-cell counts. Sampling times were not matched between patients in sustained remission and patients whose disease was progressing, and lymph node repertoires were not examined.

What this sample's time point label stands for: 12 to 13 months on ibrutinib. For TCR beta library preparation, 1.5 to 2.5 micrograms of genomic DNA was extracted from cryopreserved PBMCs. Longitudinal blood samples from CLL patients on ibrutinib monotherapy were analyzed using high-throughput TCR beta sequencing. The patients took part in an open-label, single-center phase 2 trial of ibrutinib monotherapy. Each clonotype received, on average, roughly 9.6x coverage in deep resolution sequencing performed on a MiSeq, where the target depth lay between 1 in 1 million and 1 in 200,000 T cells. The immunoSEQ hsTCRB Kit was used to generate TCR beta libraries. The paper's data handling went like this. The data were analyzed with ImmunoSEQ Analyzer and ImmunoSEQ Data Assistant, and V, D and J gene assignments followed IMGT definitions. Clonality, which ranges from 0 to 1, was calculated by subtracting the normalized Shannon entropy of productive rearrangement frequencies from one. Only overrepresented clonotypes making up at least 0.05% of the repertoire of each patient were included in the public clonotype analysis. Repertoires from roughly 13 age-matched healthy donors in immuneACCESS were used as clonality controls. What TCRdb holds here is the immuneACCESS table cut down to in-frame rearrangements. Part of the clones is not present; checked against another copy, under half of the missing clones reflect an unresolved V gene, and the others are unexplained. That table furnishes V, J and clone size, whereas the DNA furnished D and trimming. The table for this sample lists 200,000 or so clones; 70% of them were counted only once. The top ten clones comprise over 5.5% of the sample.

The source of this sequence is a human donor with chronic lymphocytic leukemia. The sequence links TRBV12-2 to TRBJ2-6; the table's TRBD2 call for D was not verified on the DNA. TRBV12-2 is classified as a pseudogene. Sample: PBMCs, taken after 12 months of ibrutinib treatment. CDR3 loop: CASRSETKRVSGANVLTF. The DNA sequence is as follows: TGTGCAAGTCGCTCAGAAACGAAGCGGGTCTCTGGGGCCAACGTCCTGACTTTC.